This passage covers 7 T cell receptor beta chains from one sample sequenced in a study of T cell repertoires in cytomegalovirus infection. TCRdb re-called the reads through MiXCR, storing one row per CDR3 protein. The sample lists 250,000 or so distinct CDR3 sequences, approximately 17% occurring once. The specimen was CD8+ T cells from PBMCs. These receptors were obtained from a human donor in good health (CMV status not recorded). Some clones in this sample may be carry-over from other donors' samples.

The chain couples TRBV18 to TRBJ2-3, with a tentative D call TRBD2 (6 bases). The CDR3 is made up of 17 amino acids. CDR1 is KGHSH, CDR2 LQKENI, per germline. V lost 1 base, J lost 0 bases, and 14 bases lay in between. The CDR3 protein is CASSPRVGGSSTDTQYF. The CDR3, as DNA: TGTGCCAGCTCACCACGTGTCGGGGGATCTAGCACAGATACGCAGTATTTT.

V is TRBV27 and J is TRBJ1-5; D remains ambiguous. The V end was cut by 6 bases, the J end by 0 bases, with 18 bases between. Germline V gives CDR1 MNHEY, CDR2 SMNVEV (reference sequence). CDR3 length equals 17 residues. This chain's CDR3 is CASSPAAGVYSNQPQHF. CDR3 sequence (DNA): TGTGCCAGCAGCCCCGCGGCAGGTGTATATAGCAATCAGCCCCAGCATTTT.

This clonotype was seen a handful of times. This chain uses TRBV19 with TRBJ2-2; 10 bases map to TRBD1. The CDR3 is 16 amino acids. The germline gives CDR1 LNHDA, CDR2 SQIVND (reference sequence). The trim removed 8 bases at V and 0 bases at J, leaving 6 bases unmatched. CDR3: CASLGQGNSNTGELFF. The CDR3 DNA sequence: TGTGCCAGTCTGGGACAGGGGAATTCGAACACCGGGGAGCTGTTTTTT.

Remarks on this clonotype: With a much larger clone just one base away, this may be a read error. The rearrangement joins TRBV7-9 to TRBJ2-4; 7 bases match TRBD2. This CDR3 is 16 amino acids long. Germline V gene data show CDR1 as SEHNR and CDR2 as FQNEAQ (reference sequence). CDR3 nucleotide sequence: TGTGCCAGCAGCTTAGGGACGGGGGGAAGCAAAAACATTCGGTACTTC. Its translation: CASSLGTGGSKNIRYF.

In this sample, this clonotype turned up a few times. The chain carries TRBV4-1 and TRBJ2-1; D may be TRBD2 (6 bases). The germline CDR1 and CDR2 sequences are MGHRA and YSYEKL. The CDR3 is 18 residues long. The V gene lost 0 bases and the J gene lost 3 bases, with 18 bases spanning the gap. The CDR3 protein is CASSQEGRGGPDYNEQFF. CDR3 sequence (DNA): TGCGCCAGCAGCCAAGAGGGGCGGGGCGGGCCAGACTACAATGAGCAGTTCTTC.

This clonotype was detected ten times or more. This chain uses TRBV7-6 with TRBJ1-4; 9 nucleotides agree with TRBD1. The V gene's germline CDR1 is SGHVS and CDR2 FNYEAQ. The CDR3 length is 15 residues. V lost 4 bases to trimming and J lost 5 bases; unmatched junction nucleotides: 5. The CDR3 is CASSSDRGVNEKLFF. The CDR3 DNA reads TGTGCCAGCAGCTCGGACAGGGGAGTCAATGAAAAACTGTTTTTT.

This clonotype was counted ten times or more. The chain has TRBV28 and TRBJ1-2, with D perhaps matching TRBD1 (6 bases). The CDR3 extends over 14 amino acids. V gave up 7 bases and J gave up 7 bases, with 19 bases separating them. The germline V gene has CDR1 MDHEN and CDR2 SYDVKM. CDR3 amino acids: CASTLGGGSSGYTF. CDR3 sequence (DNA): TGTGCCAGCACGCTTGGGGGGGGCTCGAGTGGCTACACCTTC.